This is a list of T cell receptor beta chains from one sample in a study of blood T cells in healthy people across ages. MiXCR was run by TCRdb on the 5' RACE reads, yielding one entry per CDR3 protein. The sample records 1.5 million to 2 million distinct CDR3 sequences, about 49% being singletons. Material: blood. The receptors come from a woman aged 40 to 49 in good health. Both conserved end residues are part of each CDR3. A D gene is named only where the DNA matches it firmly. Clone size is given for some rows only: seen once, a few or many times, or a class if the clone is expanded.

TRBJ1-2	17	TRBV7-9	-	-	CASSVRDFSWANYGYTF	TGTGCCAGCAGCGTGCGGGACTTCAGTTGGGCTAACTATGGCTACACCTTC
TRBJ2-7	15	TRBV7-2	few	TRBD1	CASSARWTGEYEQYF	TGTGCCAGCAGCGCCCGGTGGACAGGCGAATACGAGCAGTACTTC
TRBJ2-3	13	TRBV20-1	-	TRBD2	CSARTSSTDTQYF	TGCAGTGCGAGGACTAGCAGCACAGATACGCAGTATTTT
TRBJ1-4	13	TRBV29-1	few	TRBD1	CSSYDRGYEKLFF	TGCAGCTCCTACGACAGGGGATATGAAAAACTGTTTTTT
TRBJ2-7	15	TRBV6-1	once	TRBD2	CASRLAGTSSYEQYF	TGTGCCAGCAGACTAGCGGGGACCTCCTCCTACGAGCAGTACTTC
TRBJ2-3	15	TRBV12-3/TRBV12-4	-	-	CASSFWVPSTDTQYF	TGTGCCAGCAGTTTTTGGGTACCTAGCACAGATACGCAGTATTTT
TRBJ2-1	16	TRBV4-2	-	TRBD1	CASSQDEQGAGNEQFF	TGTGCCAGCAGCCAAGATGAGCAGGGGGCGGGCAATGAGCAGTTCTTC
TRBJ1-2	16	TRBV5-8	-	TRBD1	CASSLGDRTGALYRTF	TGTGCCAGCAGCTTGGGTGATCGGACAGGGGCACTATATCGCACCTTC
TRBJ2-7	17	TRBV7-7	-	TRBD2	CASSSSSGGREIHEQYF	TGTGCTAGCAGCTCCTCTAGCGGGGGGCGGGAGATTCACGAGCAGTACTTC
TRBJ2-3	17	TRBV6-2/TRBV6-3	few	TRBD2	CASSYRNSGGSGDTQYF	TGTGCCAGCAGTTACAGGAATAGCGGGGGTTCTGGAGATACGCAGTATTTT
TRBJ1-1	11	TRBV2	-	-	CASYRDNRAFF	TGTGCCAGCTATAGGGACAATCGAGCTTTCTTT
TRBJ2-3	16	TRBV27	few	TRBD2	CASSLGLAGTADTQYF	TGTGCCAGCAGTTTAGGGCTAGCGGGGACCGCAGATACGCAGTATTTT
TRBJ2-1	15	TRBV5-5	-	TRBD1	CASSLQGAPYNEKFF	TGTGCCAGCAGCTTGCAGGGGGCCCCCTACAATGAGAAGTTCTTC
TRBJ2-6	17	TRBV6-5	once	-	CASSFPPQSSGANVLTF	TGTGCCAGCAGTTTCCCACCTCAGAGCTCTGGGGCCAACGTCCTGACTTTC
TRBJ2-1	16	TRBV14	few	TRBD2	CASSPELAGPSNEQFF	TGTGCCAGCAGCCCTGAACTAGCGGGGCCGTCCAATGAGCAGTTCTTC
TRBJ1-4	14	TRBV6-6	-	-	CASSLEGINEKLFF	TGTGCCAGCAGTTTAGAGGGGATTAATGAAAAACTGTTTTTT
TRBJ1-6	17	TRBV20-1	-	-	CSARTDRPSSYNSPLHF	TGCAGTGCTAGAACCGACAGACCGTCTTCCTATAATTCACCCCTCCACTTT
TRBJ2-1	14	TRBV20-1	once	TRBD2	CSAPGLAGGTEQFF	TGCAGTGCTCCCGGACTAGCGGGGGGGACTGAGCAGTTCTTC
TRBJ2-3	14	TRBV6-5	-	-	CASSYLGFTDTQYF	TGTGCCAGCAGTTACTTGGGCTTCACGGATACGCAGTATTTT
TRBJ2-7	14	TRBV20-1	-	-	CSARAGYSSGEQYF	TGCAGTGCTAGAGCAGGGTACTCCTCCGGGGAGCAGTACTTC
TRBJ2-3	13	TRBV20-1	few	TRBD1	CSAQTGVPDTQYF	TGCAGTGCTCAGACAGGGGTTCCAGATACGCAGTATTTT
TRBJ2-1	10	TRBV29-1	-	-	CSVGRGEQFF	TGCAGCGTTGGGAGGGGTGAGCAGTTCTTC
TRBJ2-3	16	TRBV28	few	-	CASRYSRGGGTDTQYF	TGTGCCAGCAGATATTCCAGGGGTGGTGGCACAGATACGCAGTATTTT
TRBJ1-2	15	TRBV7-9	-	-	CASSSLQGRSGGYTF	TGTGCCAGCAGCTCGCTACAGGGAAGGTCTGGGGGCTACACCTTC
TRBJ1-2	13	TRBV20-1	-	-	CSASLQAIYGYTF	TGCAGTGCTAGCCTACAGGCAATCTATGGCTACACCTTC
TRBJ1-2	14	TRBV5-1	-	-	CASSLRESNYGYTF	TGCGCCAGCAGCCTCAGAGAATCTAACTATGGCTACACCTTC
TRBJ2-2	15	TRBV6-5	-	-	CASSYDPERSGELFF	TGTGCCAGCAGTTACGATCCGGAGAGGTCCGGGGAGCTGTTTTTT
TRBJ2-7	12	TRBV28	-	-	CAARGGYYEQYF	TGTGCCGCAAGAGGCGGCTACTACGAGCAGTACTTC
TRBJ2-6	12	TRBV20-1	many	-	CSADSGANVLTF	TGCAGTGCCGACTCTGGGGCCAACGTCCTGACTTTC
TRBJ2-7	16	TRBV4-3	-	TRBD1	CASSQEDRPSYNEQYF	TGCGCCAGCAGCCAAGAGGACAGGCCTTCCTACAATGAGCAGTACTTC
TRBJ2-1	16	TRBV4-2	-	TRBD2	CASSPLSGGAVYEQFF	TGTGCCAGCAGCCCCCTATCGGGGGGGGCGGTATATGAGCAGTTCTTC
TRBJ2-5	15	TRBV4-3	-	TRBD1	CASSPDRGLINEQYF	TGCGCCAGCAGCCCGGACAGGGGGCTTATAAATGAGCAGTACTTC
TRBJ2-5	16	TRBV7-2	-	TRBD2	CASSFTGTTLQETQYF	TGTGCCAGCAGCTTCACCGGGACTACCCTGCAAGAGACCCAGTACTTC
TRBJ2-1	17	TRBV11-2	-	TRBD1	CASSGEEGASDYNEQFF	TGTGCCAGCAGCGGAGAAGAGGGGGCGAGTGACTACAATGAGCAGTTCTTC
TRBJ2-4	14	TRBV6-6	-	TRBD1	CASSFGTGANIQYF	TGTGCCAGCAGTTTCGGGACAGGGGCCAACATTCAGTACTTC
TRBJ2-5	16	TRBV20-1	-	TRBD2	CSAPHRGGTTQETQYF	TGCAGTGCTCCCCACCGGGGGGGGACCACTCAAGAGACCCAGTACTTC
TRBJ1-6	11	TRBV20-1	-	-	CSTGLYSPLHF	TGCAGTACAGGGCTATATTCACCCCTCCACTTT
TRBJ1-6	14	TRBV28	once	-	CASSLGPGYSPLHF	TGTGCCAGCAGTTTGGGACCAGGGTATTCACCCCTCCACTTT
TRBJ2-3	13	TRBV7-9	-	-	CASSLAQAVTQYF	TGTGCCAGCAGCCTCGCCCAGGCGGTCACGCAGTATTTT
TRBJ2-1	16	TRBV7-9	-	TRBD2	CASSSTTSGGASEQFF	TGTGCCAGCAGCTCAACGACTAGCGGGGGGGCCAGTGAGCAGTTCTTC
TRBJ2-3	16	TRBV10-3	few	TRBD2	CAISGTSGEHTDTQYF	TGTGCCATCAGCGGGACTAGCGGGGAACACACAGATACGCAGTATTTT
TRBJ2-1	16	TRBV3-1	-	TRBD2	CAGSHGLAISDNEQFF	TGTGCCGGCAGCCACGGACTAGCGATATCCGACAATGAGCAGTTCTTC
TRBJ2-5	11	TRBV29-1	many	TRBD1	CSGTGGETQYF	TGCAGCGGGACAGGGGGAGAGACCCAGTACTTC
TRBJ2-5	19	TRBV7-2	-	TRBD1	CASSLVGSARQGVQETQYF	TGTGCCAGCAGCTTAGTAGGTTCCGCGAGACAGGGGGTCCAAGAGACCCAGTACTTC
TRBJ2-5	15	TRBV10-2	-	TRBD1	CASRRTGDGQETQYF	TGCGCCAGCAGACGGACAGGAGACGGTCAAGAGACCCAGTACTTC
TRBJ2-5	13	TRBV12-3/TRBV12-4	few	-	CASSAEEQETQYF	TGTGCCAGCAGTGCAGAAGAACAAGAGACCCAGTACTTC
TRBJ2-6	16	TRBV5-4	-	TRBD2	CAEGQGGISGANVLTF	TGTGCCGAAGGTCAGGGAGGGATCTCTGGGGCCAACGTCCTGACTTTC
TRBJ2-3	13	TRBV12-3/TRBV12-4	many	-	CASSSDSTDTQYF	TGTGCCAGCAGTTCGGACAGCACAGATACGCAGTATTTT
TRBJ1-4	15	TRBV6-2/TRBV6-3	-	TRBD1	CASRTTGTANEKLFF	TGTGCCAGCAGGACAACCGGGACAGCTAATGAAAAACTGTTTTTT
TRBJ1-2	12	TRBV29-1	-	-	CSANDLVEGYTF	TGCAGCGCAAACGATTTGGTGGAGGGCTACACCTTC
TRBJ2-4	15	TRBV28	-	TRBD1	CASSPGTGLIYIQYF	TGTGCCAGCAGTCCCGGGACAGGCCTTATCTACATTCAGTACTTC
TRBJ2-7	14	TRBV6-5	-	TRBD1	CASSRTGGCYEQYF	TGTGCCAGCAGTCGGACAGGGGGATGTTACGAGCAGTACTTC
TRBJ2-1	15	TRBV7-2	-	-	CASSLVGLLIDEQFF	TGTGCCAGCAGCTTAGTTGGGTTGTTAATCGATGAGCAGTTCTTC
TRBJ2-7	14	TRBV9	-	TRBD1	CASSGTGNSYEQYF	TGTGCCAGCAGCGGGACAGGGAACTCCTACGAGCAGTACTTC
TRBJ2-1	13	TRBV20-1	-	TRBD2	CSARLAGGYEQFF	TGCAGTGCTCGACTAGCGGGGGGCTATGAGCAGTTCTTC